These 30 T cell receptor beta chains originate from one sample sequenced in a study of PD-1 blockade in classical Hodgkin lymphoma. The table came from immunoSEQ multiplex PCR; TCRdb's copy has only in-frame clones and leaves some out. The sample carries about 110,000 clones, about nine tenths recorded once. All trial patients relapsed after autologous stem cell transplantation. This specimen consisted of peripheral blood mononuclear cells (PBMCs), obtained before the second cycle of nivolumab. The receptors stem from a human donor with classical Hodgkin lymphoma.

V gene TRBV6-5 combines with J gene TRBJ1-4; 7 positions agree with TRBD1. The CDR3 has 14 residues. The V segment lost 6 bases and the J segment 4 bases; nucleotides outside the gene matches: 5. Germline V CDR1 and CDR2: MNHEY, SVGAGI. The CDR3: CASRGTVYNEKLFF. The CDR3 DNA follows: TGTGCCAGCAGGGGGACAGTTTATAATGAAAAACTGTTTTTT.

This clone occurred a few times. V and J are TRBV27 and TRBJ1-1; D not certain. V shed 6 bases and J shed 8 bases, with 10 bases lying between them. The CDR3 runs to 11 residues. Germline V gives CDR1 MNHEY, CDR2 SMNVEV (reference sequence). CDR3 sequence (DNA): TGTGCCAGCAGATCCATGACCGAAGCTTTCTTT. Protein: CASRSMTEAFF.

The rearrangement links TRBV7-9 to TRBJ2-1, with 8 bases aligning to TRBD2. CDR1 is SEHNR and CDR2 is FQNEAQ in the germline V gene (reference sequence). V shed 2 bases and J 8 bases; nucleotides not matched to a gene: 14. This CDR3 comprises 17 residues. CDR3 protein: CASSLPNTGLDLHEQFF. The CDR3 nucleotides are TGTGCCAGCAGCTTACCCAATACGGGACTAGACCTCCATGAGCAGTTCTTC.

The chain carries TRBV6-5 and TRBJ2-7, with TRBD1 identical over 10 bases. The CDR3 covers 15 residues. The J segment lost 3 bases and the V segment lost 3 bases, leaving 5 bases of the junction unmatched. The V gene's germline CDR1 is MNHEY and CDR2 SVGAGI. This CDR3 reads CASSYRRTGGYEQYF. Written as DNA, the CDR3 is TGTGCCAGCAGTTATCGAAGGACAGGGGGCTACGAGCAGTACTTC.

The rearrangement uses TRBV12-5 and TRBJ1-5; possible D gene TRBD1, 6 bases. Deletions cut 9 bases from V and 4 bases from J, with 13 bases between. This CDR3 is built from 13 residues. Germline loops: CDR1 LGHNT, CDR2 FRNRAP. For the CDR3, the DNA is TGTGCTAGCTCTACAGGGTTAAATCAGCCCCAGCATTTT. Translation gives CASSTGLNQPQHF. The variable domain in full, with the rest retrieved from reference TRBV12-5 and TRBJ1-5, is DARVTQTPRHKVTEMGQEVTMRCQPILGHNTVFWYRQTMMQGLELLAYFRNRAPLDDSGMPKDRFSAEMPDATLATLKIQPSEPRDSAVYFCASSTGLNQPQHFGDGTRLSIL.

CDR3 coding DNA: TGTGCCACCACTAGACAGATTAATGAAAAACTGTTTTTT. It specifies CATTRQINEKLFF. The rearrangement links TRBV28 to TRBJ1-4; the D gene is possibly TRBD1 (5 bases). This CDR3 is 13 amino acids long. The germline gives CDR1 MDHEN, CDR2 SYDVKM. With 10 bases removed from V and 4 bases from J, the gap between germline ends came to 13 bases.

DNA for the CDR3: TGTGCCAGCAGCTTAGTTGGGAGCTACGAGCAGTACTTC. As protein: CASSLVGSYEQYF. The chain joins TRBV11-2 to TRBJ2-5; TRBD2 might be the D (5 bases). TRBJ2-7 matches the DNA end more closely, so the J call is doubtful. This CDR3 is built from 13 residues. CDR1 and CDR2 from the germline V gene are SGHAT and FQNNGV.

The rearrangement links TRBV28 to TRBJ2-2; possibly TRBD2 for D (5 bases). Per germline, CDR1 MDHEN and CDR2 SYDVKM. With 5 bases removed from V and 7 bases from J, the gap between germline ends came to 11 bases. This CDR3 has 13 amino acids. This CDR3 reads CASSPLRGGELFF. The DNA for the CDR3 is TGTGCCAGCAGTCCTTTACGGGGCGGGGAGCTGTTTTTT.

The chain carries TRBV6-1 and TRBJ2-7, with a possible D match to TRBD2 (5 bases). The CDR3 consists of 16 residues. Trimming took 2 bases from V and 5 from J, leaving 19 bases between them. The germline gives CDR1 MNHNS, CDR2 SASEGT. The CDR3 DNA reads TGTGCCAGCAGTGAAATGCGGGCTTCCCTAGGCCACGAGCAGTACTTC. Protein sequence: CASSEMRASLGHEQYF.

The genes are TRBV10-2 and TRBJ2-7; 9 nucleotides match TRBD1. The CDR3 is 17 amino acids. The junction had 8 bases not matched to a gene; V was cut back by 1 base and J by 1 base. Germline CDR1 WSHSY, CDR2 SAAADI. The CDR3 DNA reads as TGCGCCAGCAGTGAGTTGGGGACAGGGTCGAGTTCCTACGAGCAGTACTTC. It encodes CASSELGTGSSSYEQYF.

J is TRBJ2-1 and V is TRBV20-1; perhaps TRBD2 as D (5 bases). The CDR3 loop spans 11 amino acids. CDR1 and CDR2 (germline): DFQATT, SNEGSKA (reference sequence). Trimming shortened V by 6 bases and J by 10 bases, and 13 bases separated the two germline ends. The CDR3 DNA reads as TGCAGTGCAACGAACACTAGGGAGCAGTTCTTC. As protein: CSATNTREQFF.

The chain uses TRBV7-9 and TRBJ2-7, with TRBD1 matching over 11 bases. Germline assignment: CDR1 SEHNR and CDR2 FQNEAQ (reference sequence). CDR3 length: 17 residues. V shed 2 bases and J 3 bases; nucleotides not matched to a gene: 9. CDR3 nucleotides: TGTGCCAGCAGCTTAAACCTACCGGGACAGGGGGTCTACGAGCAGTACTTC. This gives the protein CASSLNLPGQGVYEQYF.

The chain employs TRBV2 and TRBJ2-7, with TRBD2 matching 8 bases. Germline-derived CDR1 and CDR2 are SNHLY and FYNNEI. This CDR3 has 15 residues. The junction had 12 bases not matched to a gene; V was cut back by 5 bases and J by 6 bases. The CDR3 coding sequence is TGTGCCAGCAGTCCTACTAGCGGCCGCCCGAGCGAGCAGTACTTC. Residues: CASSPTSGRPSEQYF.

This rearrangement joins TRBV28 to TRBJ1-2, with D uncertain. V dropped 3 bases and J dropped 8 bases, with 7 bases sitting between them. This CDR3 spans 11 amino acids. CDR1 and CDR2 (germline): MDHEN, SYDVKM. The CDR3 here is CASSFPRGYTF. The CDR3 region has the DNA TGTGCCAGCAGTTTCCCCCGGGGCTACACCTTC.

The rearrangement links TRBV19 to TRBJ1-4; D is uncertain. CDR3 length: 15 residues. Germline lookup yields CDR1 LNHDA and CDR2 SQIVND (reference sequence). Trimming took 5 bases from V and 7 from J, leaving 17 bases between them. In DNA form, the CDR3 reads TGTGCCAGTAGTTCCCCACTCACGTGGGGTGAAAAACTGTTTTTT. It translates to CASSSPLTWGEKLFF.

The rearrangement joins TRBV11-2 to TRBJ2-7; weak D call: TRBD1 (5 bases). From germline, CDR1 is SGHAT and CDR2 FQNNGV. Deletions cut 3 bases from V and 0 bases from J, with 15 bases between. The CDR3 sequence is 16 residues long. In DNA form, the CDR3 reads TGTGCCAGCAGCTTTCATGGGGCGCACGTCTCCTACGAGCAGTACTTC. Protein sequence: CASSFHGAHVSYEQYF. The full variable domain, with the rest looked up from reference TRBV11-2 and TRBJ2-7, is EAGVAQSPRYKIIEKRQSVAFWCNPISGHATLYWYQQILGQGPKLLIQFQNNGVVDDSQLPKDRFSAERLKGVDSTLKIQPAKLEDSAVYLCASSFHGAHVSYEQYFGPGTRLTVT.

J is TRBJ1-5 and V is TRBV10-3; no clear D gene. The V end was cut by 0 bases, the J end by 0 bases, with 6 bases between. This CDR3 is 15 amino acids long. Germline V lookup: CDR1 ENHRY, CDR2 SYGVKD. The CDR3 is CAISESPYSNQPQHF. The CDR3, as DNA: TGTGCCATCAGTGAGTCACCTTATAGCAATCAGCCCCAGCATTTT.

This CDR3 is CASSVEGLENTGELFF. The CDR3 coding sequence is TGTGCCAGCAGTGTTGAAGGGCTGGAAAACACCGGGGAGCTGTTTTTT. The chain employs TRBV2 and TRBJ2-2; no reliable D call. The CDR3 is made up of 16 amino acids. V shed 4 bases and J shed 2 bases, with 14 bases lying between them. The germline gives CDR1 SNHLY, CDR2 FYNNEI. Variable domain in full (rest from reference TRBV2 and TRBJ2-2): EPEVTQTPSHQVTQMGQEVILRCVPISNHLYFYWYRQILGQKVEFLVSFYNNEISEKSEIFDDQFSVERPDGSNFTLKIRSTKLEDSAMYFCASSVEGLENTGELFFGEGSRLTVL.

The CDR3 DNA sequence: TGTGCCAGCAGCTTCTCCGGGACCGGGACAAAGGGCTACACCTTC. Its translation is CASSFSGTGTKGYTF. The V and J genes are TRBV5-6 and TRBJ1-2; tentatively, D is TRBD1 (6 bases). The V gene lost 2 bases and the J gene lost 8 bases, with 19 bases spanning the gap. Looked up from germline, CDR1 is SGHDT and CDR2 is YYEEEE. This CDR3 is built from 15 residues.

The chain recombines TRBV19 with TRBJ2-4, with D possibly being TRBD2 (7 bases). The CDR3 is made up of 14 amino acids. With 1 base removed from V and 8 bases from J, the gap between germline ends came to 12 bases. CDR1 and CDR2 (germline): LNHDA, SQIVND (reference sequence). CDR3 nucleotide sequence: TGTGCCAGTAGTATAGGACAGGCGGGGGACATTCAGTACTTC. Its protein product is CASSIGQAGDIQYF. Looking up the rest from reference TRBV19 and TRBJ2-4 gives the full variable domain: DGGITQSPKYLFRKEGQNVTLSCEQNLNHDAMYWYRQDPGQGLRLIYYSQIVNDFQKGDIAEGYSVSREKKESFPLTVTSAQKNPTAFYLCASSIGQAGDIQYFGAGTRLSVL.

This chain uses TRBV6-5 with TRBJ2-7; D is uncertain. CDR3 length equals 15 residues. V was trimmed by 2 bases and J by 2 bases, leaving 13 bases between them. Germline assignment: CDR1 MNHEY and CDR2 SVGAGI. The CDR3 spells CASSYRHYLPYEQYF. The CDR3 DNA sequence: TGTGCCAGCAGTTACAGGCATTACTTACCCTACGAGCAGTACTTC.

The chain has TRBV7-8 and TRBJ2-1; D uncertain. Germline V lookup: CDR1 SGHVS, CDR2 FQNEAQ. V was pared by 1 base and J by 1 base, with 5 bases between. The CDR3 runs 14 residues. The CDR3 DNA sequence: TGTGCCAGCAGCTTAGTACCGTCCTACAATGAGCAGTTCTTC. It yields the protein CASSLVPSYNEQFF.

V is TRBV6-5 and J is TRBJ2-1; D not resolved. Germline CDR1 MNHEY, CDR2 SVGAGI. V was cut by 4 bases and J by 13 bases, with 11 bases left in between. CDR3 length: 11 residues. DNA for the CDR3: TGTGCCAGCAGTTCAAGCACTATCCAGTTCTTC. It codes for CASSSSTIQFF.

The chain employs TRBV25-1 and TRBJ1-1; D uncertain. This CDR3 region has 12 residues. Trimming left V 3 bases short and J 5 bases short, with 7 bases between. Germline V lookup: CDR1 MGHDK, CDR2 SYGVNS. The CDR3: CASSDPRTEAFF. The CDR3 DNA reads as TGTGCCAGCAGTGACCCCCGTACTGAAGCTTTCTTT.

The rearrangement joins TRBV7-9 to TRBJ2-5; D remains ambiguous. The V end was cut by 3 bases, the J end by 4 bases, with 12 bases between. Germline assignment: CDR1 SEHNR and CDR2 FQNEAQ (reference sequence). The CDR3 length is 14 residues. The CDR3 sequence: CASSFGVSGETQYF. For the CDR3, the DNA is TGTGCCAGCAGCTTTGGAGTTTCTGGAGAGACCCAGTACTTC.

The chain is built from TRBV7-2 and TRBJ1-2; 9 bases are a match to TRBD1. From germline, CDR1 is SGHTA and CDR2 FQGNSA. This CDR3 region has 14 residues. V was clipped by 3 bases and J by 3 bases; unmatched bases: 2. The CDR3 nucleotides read TGTGCCAGCAGCTTTCGGGACAGGGACTATGGCTACACCTTC. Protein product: CASSFRDRDYGYTF.

The CDR3: CASTIVRTGGISEAFF. The CDR3 DNA follows: TGTGCCAGCACCATAGTTCGGACAGGGGGCATCTCTGAAGCTTTCTTT. This chain links TRBV21-1 with TRBJ1-1; the table calls TRBD1, which could not be checked here. TRBV21-1 is a pseudogene segment. The CDR3 covers 16 residues.

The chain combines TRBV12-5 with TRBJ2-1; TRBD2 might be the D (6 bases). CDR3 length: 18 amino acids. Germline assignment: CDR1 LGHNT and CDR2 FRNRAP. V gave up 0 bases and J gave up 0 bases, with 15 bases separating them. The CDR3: CASGLVGIGGFSYNEQFF. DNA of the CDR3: TGTGCTAGTGGTTTGGTAGGAATAGGAGGGTTCTCCTACAATGAGCAGTTCTTC.

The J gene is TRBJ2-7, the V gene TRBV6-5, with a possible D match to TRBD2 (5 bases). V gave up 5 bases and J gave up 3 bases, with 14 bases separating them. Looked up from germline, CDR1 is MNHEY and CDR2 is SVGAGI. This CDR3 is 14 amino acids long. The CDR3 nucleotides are TGTGCCAGCAGTGAGGGCCGGTACCTCTACGAGCAGTACTTC. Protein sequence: CASSEGRYLYEQYF.

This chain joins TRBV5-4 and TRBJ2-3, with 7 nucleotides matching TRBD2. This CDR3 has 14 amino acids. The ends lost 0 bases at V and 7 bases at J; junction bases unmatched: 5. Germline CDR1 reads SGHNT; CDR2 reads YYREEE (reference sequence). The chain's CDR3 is CASSLGGSLNTQYF. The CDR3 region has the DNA TGTGCCAGCAGCTTGGGCGGGAGTTTGAATACGCAGTATTTT.